This T cell receptor beta chain was profiled in a study of T-cell reconstitution after alpha-beta-depleted transplantation in children. This clonotype was detected only a few times. Preparing the TCRbeta library involved the use of unique molecular identifiers. TCRdb analysed the PCR reads with MiXCR anew, one entry per CDR3 protein. In the table there are 80,000 to 95,000 distinct CDR3 sequences, roughly 7.7% of which are singletons. The CDR3 extends over 13 amino acids. Germline values: CDR1 SGHVS, CDR2 FNYEAQ. V shed 2 bases and J shed 5 bases, with 7 bases lying between them. The sequences come from PBMCs from the stem cell graft donor, collected from the stem cell graft. This TCR was sampled from a human donor who donated a stem cell graft to a child with congenital amegakaryocytic thrombocytopenia. This chain links TRBV7-6 with TRBJ2-1; no firm D call. CDR3 sequence reads: CASSLSQNNEQFF. In DNA form, the CDR3 reads TGTGCCAGCAGCTTATCGCAGAACAATGAGCAGTTCTTC.